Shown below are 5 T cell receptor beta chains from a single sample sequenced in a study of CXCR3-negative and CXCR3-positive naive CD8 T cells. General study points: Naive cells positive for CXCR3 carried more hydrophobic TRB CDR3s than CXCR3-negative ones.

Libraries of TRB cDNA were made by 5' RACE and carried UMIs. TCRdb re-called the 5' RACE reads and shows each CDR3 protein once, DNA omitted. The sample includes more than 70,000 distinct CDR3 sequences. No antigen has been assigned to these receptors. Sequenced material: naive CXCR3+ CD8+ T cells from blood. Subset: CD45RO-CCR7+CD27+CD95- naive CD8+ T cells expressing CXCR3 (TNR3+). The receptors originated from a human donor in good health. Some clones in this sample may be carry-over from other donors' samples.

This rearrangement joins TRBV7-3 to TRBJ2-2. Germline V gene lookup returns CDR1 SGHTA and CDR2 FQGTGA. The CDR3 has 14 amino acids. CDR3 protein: CASSILANTGELFF.

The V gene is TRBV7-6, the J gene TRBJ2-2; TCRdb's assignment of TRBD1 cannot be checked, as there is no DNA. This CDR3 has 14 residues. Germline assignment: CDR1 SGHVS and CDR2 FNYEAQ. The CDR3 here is CASSFKQGTGELFF.

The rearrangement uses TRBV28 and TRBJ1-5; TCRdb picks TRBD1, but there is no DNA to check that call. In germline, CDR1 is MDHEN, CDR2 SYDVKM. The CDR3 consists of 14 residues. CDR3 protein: CASSFAGDNQPQHF.

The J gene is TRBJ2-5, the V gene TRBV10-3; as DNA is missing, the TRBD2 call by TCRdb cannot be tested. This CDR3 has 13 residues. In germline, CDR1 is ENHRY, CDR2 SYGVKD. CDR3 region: CAISEEGDETQYF.

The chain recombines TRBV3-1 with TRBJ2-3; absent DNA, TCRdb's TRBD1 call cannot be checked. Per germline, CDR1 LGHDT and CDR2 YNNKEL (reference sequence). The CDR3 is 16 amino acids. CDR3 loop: CASSQDQGATTDTQYF.